This T cell receptor (beta chain) was identified in a study of blood T cells in healthy people across ages. A J-beta primer mix and a sample-barcoded 5' primer were used in a second PCR of roughly 7 to 12 cycles. TCRdb ran MiXCR on the 5' RACE reads and lists one entry per CDR3 protein. This table holds about 970,000 distinct CDR3 sequences, 51% found once. V lost 7 bases and J 0 bases, leaving 8 bases between the germline ends. The germline V gene has CDR1 MGHDK and CDR2 SYGVNS. The CDR3 extends over 13 amino acids. This clonotype has more than one count but fewer than ten. What was sequenced was blood. This sequence joins TRBV25-1 and TRBJ2-3; D gene ambiguous. The clonotype was recovered from an older woman in good health. This CDR3 is CASMRTSTDTQYF. For the CDR3, the DNA is TGTGCCAGCATGCGCACTAGCACAGATACGCAGTATTTT.